Each of the 25 T cell receptor beta chains below was sequenced from the same sample in a study of beta chain features in type 1 diabetes. No cognate antigen is known for these TCRs. Study-wide results and limits: People with Type 1 diabetes carried modestly yet significantly shorter TCRB CDR3s in all four CD4+ subsets.

Sequenced material consisted of expressed TCRB transcripts (all of the isolated RNA was reverse transcribed). Assay used: immunoSEQ multiplex PCR; TCRdb lists only in-frame clones, some missing. The table lists some 700,000 clones, 13% of them singletons, with about 0.02% in the top ten. Specimen: naive CD4+ T cells from blood. These TCRs come from a man aged 18 to 30 with type 1 diabetes.

This clone has more than one count but fewer than ten. The V call is TRBV5-1, the J call TRBJ1-2; 10 nucleotides align to TRBD1. Germline values: CDR1 SGHRS, CDR2 YFSETQ. The CDR3 is 14 residues long. J lost 8 bases, V lost 1 base, and 5 bases had no gene match. DNA for the CDR3: TGCGCCAGCAGCTTGTGGGACAGGGGAAGCGGCTACACCTTC. As protein: CASSLWDRGSGYTF.

The V and J genes are TRBV7-2 and TRBJ2-3, with unresolved D. The CDR3 loop spans 11 amino acids. V was pared by 5 bases and J by 8 bases, with 8 bases between. Germline V gene lookup returns CDR1 SGHTA and CDR2 FQGNSA. In nucleotides, the CDR3 is TGTGCCAGCAGCCCCGTTGTTACGCAGTATTTT. It yields the protein CASSPVVTQYF.

This clone was recorded a few times. The rearrangement joins TRBV30 to TRBJ1-5, with D tentatively TRBD1 (5 bases). The CDR3 loop spans 13 amino acids. V lost 2 bases, J lost 5 bases, and 10 bases lay in between. The V gene's germline CDR1 is GTSNPN and CDR2 SVGIG (reference sequence). The CDR3 DNA sequence: TGTGCCTGGAGTCGGGGCAACGATCAGCCCCAGCATTTT. This codes for CAWSRGNDQPQHF. Drawing the rest from reference TRBV30 and TRBJ1-5, the complete variable domain is SQTIHQWPATLVQPVGSPLSLECTVEGTSNPNLYWYRQAAGRGLQLLFYSVGIGQISSEVPQNLSASRPQDRQFILSSKKLLLSDSGFYLCAWSRGNDQPQHFGDGTRLSIL.

This clone was seen more than once but under ten times. V usage is TRBV7-9 and J usage is TRBJ1-5; D gene unclear. The CDR3 consists of 16 residues. Germline V gene data show CDR1 as SEHNR and CDR2 as FQNEAQ (reference sequence). The V end lost 1 base, the J end lost 0 bases, and 10 bases lay between the germline ends. CDR3 sequence reads: CASSLESSHSNQPQHF. The CDR3 nucleotides are TGTGCCAGCAGCTTAGAGTCCAGTCATAGCAATCAGCCCCAGCATTTT.

As for this clone: Its ends do not fully match the called genes, so a read error is possible. The chain joins TRBV4-1 to TRBJ2-5; TRBD2 matches at 15 bases. Germline CDR1 is MGHRA and CDR2 is YSYEKL. The length of the CDR3 is 16 residues. This CDR3 reads CASRRTSGGAGETQYF. CDR3 in DNA: TGTGCCAGCAGGCGGACTAGCGGGGGGGCCGGAGAGACCCAGTACTTC.

There are a few counts of this clone. This chain links TRBV6-5 with TRBJ1-2; TRBD1 might be the D (6 bases). V lost 6 bases to trimming and J lost 4 bases, with 15 bases between them. Germline V CDR1 and CDR2: MNHEY, SVGAGI. The CDR3 is 14 amino acids. The CDR3 coding sequence is TGTGCCAGCAGGGGCCAGGGGTATATCTATGGCTACACCTTC. This gives the protein CASRGQGYIYGYTF.

As for this clone: This CDR3 is also generated by other DNA sequences in the sample. V is TRBV11-2 and J is TRBJ2-1; 7 bases fit TRBD2. The V gene's germline CDR1 is SGHAT and CDR2 FQNNGV. This CDR3 comprises 15 residues. J gave up 0 bases and V 3 bases, and 2 bases lay outside the gene matches. Written as DNA, the CDR3 is TGTGCCAGCAGCTTCGGGGGGAGCTCCTACAATGAGCAGTTCTTC. The encoded protein is CASSFGGSSYNEQFF. The full variable domain, its missing parts supplied by reference TRBV11-2 and TRBJ2-1, is EAGVAQSPRYKIIEKRQSVAFWCNPISGHATLYWYQQILGQGPKLLIQFQNNGVVDDSQLPKDRFSAERLKGVDSTLKIQPAKLEDSAVYLCASSFGGSSYNEQFFGPGTRLTVL.

The CDR3 bases are TGTGCCTCCGAGCAGCTCCCGAACACTGAAGCTTTCTTT. Amino acids: CASEQLPNTEAFF. This chain connects TRBV30 to TRBJ1-1; D gene ambiguous. In germline, CDR1 is GTSNPN, CDR2 SVGIG (reference sequence). Trimming shortened V by 7 bases and J by 1 base, and 13 bases separated the two germline ends. There are 13 residues in the CDR3.

With respect to this clone: This CDR3 is also generated by other DNA sequences in the sample. This sequence joins TRBV10-3 and TRBJ2-1; TRBD2 is a possible D gene (6 bases). Per germline, CDR1 ENHRY and CDR2 SYGVKD. The CDR3 is 11 amino acids. V was shortened by 4 bases and J by 9 bases, with 7 bases between the two germline ends. The CDR3 DNA sequence: TGTGCCATCAGTGGGGGAGGTGAGCAGTTCTTC. As protein: CAISGGGEQFF.

The CDR3 protein is CASSLTQNNEQFF. The CDR3 DNA reads as TGCGCCAGCAGCTTGACCCAGAACAATGAGCAGTTCTTC. J is TRBJ2-1 and V is TRBV5-1; D unclear. This CDR3 is built from 13 residues. CDR1 is SGHRS and CDR2 is YFSETQ in the germline V gene. Trimming stripped 1 base from V and 5 bases from J, with 7 bases between.

The CDR3, as DNA: TGTGCCAGCAGTTTACCACCTACGTCTGGCTACACCTTC. This codes for CASSLPPTSGYTF. The chain uses TRBV28 and TRBJ1-2, with D hard to call. Between the trimmed V and J ends, which lost 2 bases and 7 bases, there was a span of 11 bases. Germline CDR1 reads MDHEN; CDR2 reads SYDVKM. The CDR3 covers 13 residues.

Only a few counts were recorded for this clone. The chain combines TRBV5-1 with TRBJ2-7; 9 positions agree with TRBD2. The trim removed 1 base at V and 4 bases at J, leaving 6 bases unmatched. CDR1 is SGHRS, CDR2 YFSETQ, per germline. CDR3 size: 15 residues. This CDR3 reads CASSLSSGGRYEQYF. As DNA, the CDR3 is TGCGCCAGCAGCTTGAGTAGCGGGGGTCGGTACGAGCAGTACTTC.

This chain joins TRBV28 and TRBJ2-7, with D possibly TRBD1 on 5 matching bases. Trimming removed 4 bases at V and 2 bases at J, with 12 bases between. Germline V CDR1 and CDR2: MDHEN, SYDVKM. The CDR3 has 14 amino acids. CDR3 nucleotides: TGTGCCAGCAGTTCGCAGGGTCCAACCTACGAGCAGTACTTC. It is translated as CASSSQGPTYEQYF.

The chain joins TRBV28 to TRBJ1-1, with 9 bases aligning to TRBD1. V dropped 7 bases and J dropped 8; count of bases not matched to a gene: 11. The CDR3 extends over 14 amino acids. CDR1 and CDR2 from the germline V gene are MDHEN and SYDVKM. CDR3 amino acids: CASITGQGNVEAFF. CDR3 DNA: TGTGCCAGCATTACCGGACAGGGGAACGTAGAAGCTTTCTTT.

This clone appeared a few times. The chain uses TRBV12-5 and TRBJ2-3; 9 nucleotides line up with TRBD2. Germline lookup yields CDR1 LGHNT and CDR2 FRNRAP. V trimming: 8 bases; J trimming: 3 bases; junction bases outside the gene matches: 6. The CDR3 runs 14 residues. The CDR3 bases are TGTGCTAGTAGTGCAAGCGGGGGGACAGATACGCAGTATTTT. Its protein product is CASSASGGTDTQYF.

This clone was seen a few times. V usage is TRBV6-6 and J usage is TRBJ2-7; the D gene is possibly TRBD1 (6 bases). Germline loops: CDR1 MNHNY, CDR2 SVGAGI (reference sequence). Trimming left V 2 bases short and J 7 bases short, with 12 bases between. The CDR3 runs 13 residues. CDR3 bases: TGTGCCAGCAGTTACACAGGGAGAAGGGAGCAGTACTTC. Protein: CASSYTGRREQYF.

The genes are TRBV30 and TRBJ1-6; the D is unclear. V lost 0 bases and J lost 9, with 6 bases in between. The CDR3 runs to 12 residues. CDR1 is GTSNPN, CDR2 SVGIG, per germline (reference sequence). CDR3 sequence (DNA): TGTGCCTGGAGTGTTGATAGTTCACCCCTCCACTTT. This translates into CAWSVDSSPLHF.

This clone was seen more than once but under ten times. V and J are TRBV2 and TRBJ2-3; D is unclear. Germline CDR1 and CDR2: SNHLY and FYNNEI. This CDR3 is 15 amino acids long. The V and J ends lost 3 bases and 2 bases respectively, with 12 bases between them. The CDR3 loop reads CASSDQALNTDTQYF. The CDR3 DNA sequence: TGTGCCAGCAGTGATCAGGCGCTGAACACAGATACGCAGTATTTT.

This clone was seen a handful of times. The gene calls are TRBV7-9 and TRBJ2-3; TRBD2 is a possible D gene (5 bases). V gave up 5 bases and J gave up 2 bases, with 11 bases separating them. CDR3 size: 14 residues. Germline loops: CDR1 SEHNR, CDR2 FQNEAQ (reference sequence). Here the CDR3 reads CASSPGGHTDTQYF. The CDR3 DNA is TGTGCCAGCAGCCCCGGCGGGCACACAGATACGCAGTATTTT.

This clone was found a few times. CDR3 coding DNA: TGTGCCAGCAGTCCCCAGACAGGGGGGGAGACCCAGTACTTC. Encoded protein: CASSPQTGGETQYF. This sequence joins TRBV28 and TRBJ2-5; 9 nucleotides match TRBD1. The CDR3 spans 14 residues. V lost 5 bases to trimming and J lost 5 bases; unmatched junction nucleotides: 6. Per the germline V gene, CDR1 is MDHEN and CDR2 is SYDVKM.

The chain is built from TRBV12-5 and TRBJ1-5; D may be TRBD1 (5 bases). This CDR3 comprises 15 residues. Germline CDR1 is LGHNT and CDR2 is FRNRAP. V was pared by 5 bases and J by 0 bases, with 11 bases between. The chain's CDR3 is CASGPAGSSNQPQHF. The CDR3 nucleotides are TGTGCTAGTGGTCCCGCAGGGAGTAGCAATCAGCCCCAGCATTTT. Combining the CDR3 with reference TRBV12-5 and TRBJ1-5 gives the whole variable domain DARVTQTPRHKVTEMGQEVTMRCQPILGHNTVFWYRQTMMQGLELLAYFRNRAPLDDSGMPKDRFSAEMPDATLATLKIQPSEPRDSAVYFCASGPAGSSNQPQHFGDGTRLSIL.

This clone appeared a few times. This chain connects TRBV5-1 to TRBJ1-1; no definite D call. Germline-derived CDR1 and CDR2 are SGHRS and YFSETQ. Trimming removed 0 bases at V and 0 bases at J, with 15 bases between. The CDR3 spans 17 residues. The CDR3 protein is CASSLAFGSSMNTEAFF. In nucleotides, the CDR3 is TGCGCCAGCAGCTTGGCCTTCGGTAGCTCCATGAACACTGAAGCTTTCTTT.

This clone was seen a handful of times. The chain's CDR3 is CASSPTHDRGSWSYEQYF. CDR3 bases: TGCGCCAGCAGCCCAACCCACGACAGGGGCTCCTGGTCCTACGAGCAGTACTTC. The J gene is TRBJ2-7, the V gene TRBV5-1; 8 positions agree with TRBD1. The junction had 16 bases not matched to a gene; V was cut back by 4 bases and J by 1 base. This CDR3 region has 18 residues. Germline V gene sequence: CDR1 SGHRS, CDR2 YFSETQ.

This sequence joins TRBV7-9 and TRBJ2-5; D is undetermined. The CDR3 spans 15 residues. V lost 6 bases and J 9 bases, leaving 23 bases between the germline ends. CDR1 and CDR2 (germline): SEHNR, FQNEAQ (reference sequence). CDR3 residues: CASSLASSSILAQYF. In DNA form, the CDR3 reads TGTGCCAGCAGTTTGGCATCCAGCTCCATTCTGGCCCAGTACTTC.

CDR3 DNA sequence: TGTGCCAGCAGCTTCGAGACCTATGGCTACACCTTC. Translated, it gives CASSFETYGYTF. This chain links TRBV5-4 with TRBJ1-2; D call uncertain. There are 12 residues in the CDR3. Germline assignment: CDR1 SGHNT and CDR2 YYREEE (reference sequence). V was pared by 2 bases and J by 4 bases, with 6 bases between.